This T cell receptor (beta chain) was captured in a study of pediatric ulcerative colitis. Ulcerative colitis patients received no immunosuppressive medication before the diagnostic colonoscopy. Germline lookup yields CDR1 KGHSH and CDR2 LQKENI. The germline V and J ends were trimmed by 0 bases and 4 bases, with 12 bases remaining between them. The CDR3 extends over 15 amino acids. Clones were read by immunoSEQ multiplex PCR, and TCRdb kept only the in-frame ones, dropping some. Among 25,000 to 35,000 clones listed, 82% were seen once. In regard to this clone: Its antigen is still unknown.

Study outcomes and limitations: A couple of patients had blood samples with substantially reduced template counts. A couple of rectal CDR3 clonotypes occurred in all ulcerative colitis patients. Acute severe colitis showed lower rectal diversity from clonal expansions.

The sample comprised blood. The V call is TRBV18, the J call TRBJ1-2; D possibly corresponds to TRBD1 (5 bases). This receptor was obtained from a boy younger than 18 with severe ulcerative colitis. In DNA, the CDR3 is TGTGCCAGCTCACCACCGAGTCGGGACGGCTATGGCTACACCTTC. It encodes CASSPPSRDGYGYTF. The full variable domain, its missing parts supplied by reference TRBV18 and TRBJ1-2, is NAGVMQNPRHLVRRRGQEARLRCSPMKGHSHVYWYRQLPEEGLKFMVYLQKENIIDESGMPKERFSAEFPKEGPSILRIQQVVRGDSAAYFCASSPPSRDGYGYTFGSGTRLTVV.